Each of the 23 T cell receptor beta chains below was sequenced from the same sample in a study of OX40 agonist ivuxolimab in advanced cancers. Sequencing used immunoSEQ multiplex PCR; TCRdb keeps in-frame clones, though not all of them. Here the sample spans about 23,000 clones, approximately 80% being singletons. The specimen comprised CD4+ or CD8+ T cells sorted from blood, sampled in a trial of the OX40 agonist ivuxolimab. Source of these receptors: an adult with an advanced solid tumor such as melanoma, head and neck, liver or kidney cancer.

The genes are TRBV28 and TRBJ2-7; D is possibly TRBD1 (6 bases). V lost 5 bases to trimming and J lost 4 bases, with 15 bases between them. The CDR3 contains 14 residues. Per germline, CDR1 MDHEN and CDR2 SYDVKM. The CDR3 sequence is CASSPSRGLYEQYF. CDR3 coding DNA: TGTGCCAGCAGTCCAAGCAGGGGATTGTACGAGCAGTACTTC.

CDR3 DNA sequence: TGTGCCAGCAGCGCCCGGACAGGGGATGACACCGGGGAGCTGTTTTTT. It is translated as CASSARTGDDTGELFF. This rearrangement joins TRBV9 to TRBJ2-2; 9 bases are a match to TRBD1. CDR1 is SGDLS and CDR2 is YYNGEE in the germline V gene. CDR3 size: 16 residues. After removal of 3 bases from V and 3 bases from J, the junction contained 6 bases not matched to a gene.

The chain carries TRBV5-1 and TRBJ2-2; D remains unclear. The CDR3 contains 16 residues. V was clipped by 5 bases and J by 0 bases, with 14 bases between them. The germline V gene has CDR1 SGHRS and CDR2 YFSETQ. This CDR3 is CASSRIAVANTGELFF. CDR3 bases: TGCGCCAGCAGTAGGATTGCGGTTGCGAACACCGGGGAGCTGTTTTTT.

Note on this clone: Other DNA sequences in this specimen translate into the identical CDR3. The chain carries TRBV28 and TRBJ2-7; possibly TRBD2 for D (6 bases). V lost 2 bases and J lost 0, with 8 bases in between. This CDR3 has 14 residues. Germline V lookup: CDR1 MDHEN, CDR2 SYDVKM. The CDR3 DNA reads TGTGCCAGCAGTTTAGGGGGGAGCTCCTACGAGCAGTACTTC. Its protein product is CASSLGGSSYEQYF. The entire variable domain, with the rest obtained from reference TRBV28 and TRBJ2-7, is as follows: DVKVTQSSRYLVKRTGEKVFLECVQDMDHENMFWYRQDPGLGLRLIYFSYDVKMKEKGDIPEGYSVSREKKERFSLILESASTNQTSMYLCASSLGGSSYEQYFGPGTRLTVT.

The chain has TRBV5-1 and TRBJ2-1; TRBD1 aligns across 9 bases. Germline V gives CDR1 SGHRS, CDR2 YFSETQ. This CDR3 is built from 15 residues. With 4 bases clipped from V and 2 bases from J, the junction kept 4 bases outside the gene matches. The CDR3 region has the DNA TGCGCCAGCAGCCTTGACAGGGGGGCCTACAATGAGCAGTTCTTC. It translates to CASSLDRGAYNEQFF.

In this sample, this clone turned up a few times. V usage is TRBV2 and J usage is TRBJ2-7; D not certain. V lost 7 bases and J 4 bases, leaving 8 bases between the germline ends. There are 11 residues in the CDR3. The V gene's germline CDR1 is SNHLY and CDR2 FYNNEI. CDR3 DNA sequence: TGTGCCAGCATGACGGAGTACGAGCAGTACTTC. It is translated as CASMTEYEQYF.

The table lists this clone with a count of one. Additional DNA sequences in this sample encode the identical CDR3. V is TRBV6-4 and J is TRBJ2-1; 9 bases are shared with TRBD2. After removal of 5 bases from V and 6 bases from J, the junction contained 11 bases not matched to a gene. Germline V gives CDR1 MRHNA, CDR2 SNTAGT. The CDR3 contains 16 residues. CDR3 region: CASSKNLAGSGNEQFF. The CDR3 DNA reads as TGTGCCAGCAGTAAAAACCTAGCGGGATCTGGCAATGAGCAGTTCTTC.

The chain has TRBV27 and TRBJ1-4; D gene ambiguous. With 5 bases removed from V and 4 bases from J, the gap between germline ends came to 17 bases. The CDR3 contains 16 residues. In germline, CDR1 is MNHEY, CDR2 SMNVEV (reference sequence). The CDR3 loop is CASSIKLTGFNEKLFF. In nucleotides, the CDR3 is TGTGCCAGCAGTATAAAGTTGACGGGGTTTAATGAAAAACTGTTTTTT. Drawing the rest from reference TRBV27 and TRBJ1-4, the complete variable domain is EAQVTQNPRYLITVTGKKLTVTCSQNMNHEYMSWYRQDPGLGLRQIYYSMNVEVTDKGDVPEGYKVSRKEKRNFPLILESPSPNQTSLYFCASSIKLTGFNEKLFFGSGTQLSVL.

The rearrangement joins TRBV7-2 to TRBJ2-7; TRBD2 agrees at 7 bases. The V gene end was trimmed by 1 base and the J gene end by 12 bases; junction bases not matched to a gene: 12. The CDR3 totals 14 residues. Germline assignment: CDR1 SGHTA and CDR2 FQGNSA. The CDR3 DNA sequence: TGTGCCAGCAGCTTAGGATGGCGGGGGAATGCCCTGTACTTC. It codes for CASSLGWRGNALYF.

The V and J genes are TRBV5-4 and TRBJ1-5; TRBD1 agrees at 8 bases. The CDR3 covers 14 residues. V trimming: 3 bases; J trimming: 5 bases; junction bases outside the gene matches: 4. In germline, CDR1 is SGHNT, CDR2 YYREEE (reference sequence). This CDR3 reads CASSSGGSDQPQHF. The CDR3 nucleotides are TGTGCCAGCAGCTCAGGGGGCAGCGATCAGCCCCAGCATTTT.

The V and J genes are TRBV19 and TRBJ2-2; D remains unclear. The germline CDR1 and CDR2 sequences are LNHDA and SQIVND (reference sequence). The CDR3 is made up of 14 amino acids. The V end was cut by 0 bases, the J end by 6 bases, with 8 bases between. This chain's CDR3 is CASSIDRDSGELFF. The CDR3 DNA sequence: TGTGCCAGTAGTATAGATCGTGACTCCGGGGAGCTGTTTTTT. Together with reference TRBV19 and TRBJ2-2, the CDR3 gives the full variable domain: DGGITQSPKYLFRKEGQNVTLSCEQNLNHDAMYWYRQDPGQGLRLIYYSQIVNDFQKGDIAEGYSVSREKKESFPLTVTSAQKNPTAFYLCASSIDRDSGELFFGEGSRLTVL.

V usage is TRBV11-1 and J usage is TRBJ1-2, with D possibly matching TRBD1 (6 bases). Per germline, CDR1 SGHAT and CDR2 FQDESV (reference sequence). V was shortened by 1 base and J by 2 bases, with 11 bases between the two germline ends. CDR3 size: 15 residues. For the CDR3, the DNA is TGTGCCAGCAGCTTAGGCCAGGGGATCAACTATGGCTACACCTTC. Translation: CASSLGQGINYGYTF.

This clone was picked up one time. The chain combines TRBV4-3 with TRBJ2-3, with D maybe TRBD2 (7 bases). Trimming took 4 bases from V and 5 from J, leaving 19 bases between them. The CDR3 is made up of 16 amino acids. Per germline, CDR1 LGHNA and CDR2 YSLEER. CDR3 coding DNA: TGCGCCAGCAGCCGACACTCCGGGGGGCAGGGAGATACGCAGTATTTT. Translation gives CASSRHSGGQGDTQYF.

The chain has TRBV29-1 and TRBJ2-5; maybe TRBD2 (5 bases). With 3 bases removed from V and 6 bases from J, the gap between germline ends came to 11 bases. Germline CDR1 SQVTM, CDR2 ANQGSEA. The CDR3 is made up of 12 amino acids. The CDR3 here is CSVDTGKQTQYF. The CDR3 DNA reads as TGCAGCGTTGATACGGGGAAACAGACCCAGTACTTC.

This chain connects TRBV13 to TRBJ1-2; D gene ambiguous. Looked up from germline, CDR1 is PRHDT and CDR2 is FYEKMQ (reference sequence). The CDR3 totals 16 residues. V dropped 0 bases and J dropped 2 bases, with 13 bases sitting between them. The CDR3 sequence is CASSLGRALGNYGYTF. The DNA of the CDR3 is TGTGCCAGCAGCTTAGGCCGCGCCCTAGGAAACTATGGCTACACCTTC.

V gene TRBV2 combines with J gene TRBJ1-1, with 7 nucleotides matching TRBD1. Germline values: CDR1 SNHLY, CDR2 FYNNEI. The junction had 9 bases not matched to a gene; V was cut back by 6 bases and J by 2 bases. This CDR3 contains 15 residues. As DNA, the CDR3 is TGTGCCAGCAGGATCCGGACAGGCGGTAACACTGAAGCTTTCTTT. Amino acid sequence: CASRIRTGGNTEAFF.

This clone was found once. CDR3 DNA sequence: TGTGCCAGCAGTTTGGGGTGGGGCATCGCCTACGAGCAGTACTTC. Residues: CASSLGWGIAYEQYF. The chain employs TRBV27 and TRBJ2-7; tentative D call: TRBD1 (5 bases). Germline CDR1 MNHEY, CDR2 SMNVEV (reference sequence). CDR3 length equals 15 residues. V shed 3 bases and J shed 2 bases, with 14 bases lying between them.

The chain recombines TRBV7-8 with TRBJ2-2; 7 nucleotides agree with TRBD2. The CDR3 covers 16 residues. Germline CDR1 is SGHVS and CDR2 is FQNEAQ. Trimming took 4 bases from V and 0 from J; bases not matched to a gene: 5. CDR3 in amino acids: CASSSGGRTNTGELFF. For the CDR3, the DNA is TGTGCCAGCAGCTCGGGGGGACGGACGAACACCGGGGAGCTGTTTTTT.

The chain recombines TRBV27 with TRBJ2-7, with 9 positions matching TRBD1. V lost 5 bases, J lost 4 bases, and 12 bases stayed unmatched. From germline, CDR1 is MNHEY and CDR2 SMNVEV (reference sequence). The CDR3 is 16 amino acids. In DNA, the CDR3 is TGTGCCAGCAGTCGGGGCCCGGACAGGGGCTGGTACGAGCAGTACTTC. Translated: CASSRGPDRGWYEQYF.

V and J are TRBV7-2 and TRBJ2-3; D is uncertain. CDR3 length: 12 amino acids. V was clipped by 5 bases and J by 5 bases, with 8 bases between them. CDR1 SGHTA and CDR2 FQGNSA come from the germline V gene. As DNA, the CDR3 is TGTGCCAGCAGCCCGTACGGAGATACGCAGTATTTT. Amino acid sequence: CASSPYGDTQYF. Looking up the rest from reference TRBV7-2 and TRBJ2-3 gives the full variable domain: GAGVSQSPSNKVTEKGKDVELRCDPISGHTALYWYRQSLGQGLEFLIYFQGNSAPDKSGLPSDRFSAERTGGSVSTLTIQRTQQEDSAVYLCASSPYGDTQYFGPGTRLTVL.

V and J are TRBV7-2 and TRBJ2-7, with 8 nucleotides matching TRBD1. The CDR3 extends over 15 amino acids. CDR1 is SGHTA and CDR2 is FQGNSA in the germline V gene. The V and J ends lost 10 bases and 1 base, in that order; junction bases with no gene match: 12. In DNA, the CDR3 is TGTGCCACCCGCCCCGGACAGGGAAGGTCCTACGAGCAGTACTTC. Translation: CATRPGQGRSYEQYF.

This clone was observed a single time. The V gene is TRBV18, the J gene TRBJ2-5; D possibly uses TRBD1 or TRBD2 (5 bases each). Trimming removed 1 base at V and 2 bases at J, with 11 bases between. Germline lookup yields CDR1 KGHSH and CDR2 LQKENI. The CDR3 totals 15 residues. The CDR3 region is CASSPQPGPQETQYF. The CDR3 nucleotides are TGTGCCAGCTCACCACAACCGGGACCTCAAGAGACCCAGTACTTC.

The J gene is TRBJ2-3, the V gene TRBV28; no clear D gene. CDR3 size: 13 residues. The germline V and J ends were trimmed by 4 bases and 8 bases, with 13 bases remaining between them. The germline V gene has CDR1 MDHEN and CDR2 SYDVKM. Here the CDR3 DNA reads TGTGCCAGCAGTTCCACACTGGGCAGTACGCAGTATTTT. Translation: CASSSTLGSTQYF.